The rows below give T cell receptor beta chains drawn from one sample of a study of blood T cells in healthy people across ages. MiXCR, applied by TCRdb to the 5' RACE reads, yields one record per CDR3 protein. The table has 1.2 million to 1.5 million distinct CDR3 sequences, about 43% seen once. The sequencing sample was made of blood. The source is a woman aged 18-29 years in good health. The CDR3 runs from the conserved cysteine through the conserved F or W. The order of the fields is V gene, D gene, clone size, J gene, CDR3 DNA, CDR3 protein. The D gene is left open where the match is weak. Clone size, where shown, is once, few, many, or a class for clones that have expanded.

TRBV27	.	few	TRBJ2-3	TGTGCCAGCAGTTCTATTCCCGGAGATACGCAGTATTTT	CASSSIPGDTQYF
TRBV28	.	.	TRBJ2-7	TGTGCCAGCACTCAGAACAGCGACTACAATGAGCAGTACTTC	CASTQNSDYNEQYF
TRBV19	.	.	TRBJ2-1	TGTGCCAGTAGTATTACCCACGGGGCCCGGCGAGATGAGCAGTTCTTC	CASSITHGARRDEQFF
TRBV20-1	.	.	TRBJ2-1	TGCAGTGCTAGAGTGAGAGGGCGAGGCAATGAGCAGTTCTTC	CSARVRGRGNEQFF
TRBV6-5	.	few	TRBJ1-1	TGTGCCAGCAGTTACGCCCAGCGCAAAGGACAAGCTTTCTTT	CASSYAQRKGQAFF
TRBV3-1	.	.	TRBJ1-2	TGTGCCAGCAGCCAAGATACGGCAGCTATCCACTATGGCTACACCTTC	CASSQDTAAIHYGYTF
TRBV7-2	.	.	TRBJ2-1	TGTGCCAGCAGCTTAGGTTCCCCTACATACAATGAGCAGTTCTTC	CASSLGSPTYNEQFF
TRBV27	.	few	TRBJ2-3	TGTGCCAGCAGTTTAGCCTTCCCGCCGGGACCCGGGGGAGATACGCAGTATTTT	CASSLAFPPGPGGDTQYF
TRBV6-1	TRBD1	few	TRBJ2-6	TGTGCCAGCAGTGTGACAGGGGGGGTTGCCGGGGCCAACGTCCTGACTTTC	CASSVTGGVAGANVLTF
TRBV12-3/TRBV12-4	.	.	TRBJ2-7	TGTGCCAGCAGGGCGATAGGGAAGAGTGGCGAGCAGTACTTC	CASRAIGKSGEQYF
TRBV29-1	TRBD2	.	TRBJ2-1	TGCAGCGTTGTTACTAGCGGGAGATCCTACAATGAGCAGTTCTTC	CSVVTSGRSYNEQFF
TRBV6-1	.	.	TRBJ2-1	TGTGCCAACAGTGATTGGGACGGCTCCGACAATGAGCAGTTCTTC	CANSDWDGSDNEQFF
TRBV7-2	TRBD1	.	TRBJ2-1	TGTGCCAGCATGCTGGGACAGGGGATATACAATGAGCAGTTCTTC	CASMLGQGIYNEQFF
TRBV6-1	.	.	TRBJ2-3	TGTGCCAGCAGTGAAGTAACAGGCACAGATACGCAGTATTTT	CASSEVTGTDTQYF
TRBV7-9	.	.	TRBJ1-1	TGTGCCAGCAGCCCGGGTGTGGGGGGCTTCACTGAAGCTTTCTTT	CASSPGVGGFTEAFF
TRBV9	.	few	TRBJ2-7	TGTGCCAGCAGCCCCCGGACGACACTCTACGAGCAGTACTTC	CASSPRTTLYEQYF
TRBV7-2	.	many	TRBJ2-1	TGTGCCAGCAGCTTAGTTGGGGGCCCAGTCAATGAGCAGTTCTTC	CASSLVGGPVNEQFF
TRBV25-1	.	few	TRBJ2-1	TGTGCCTCCGCTCGGGTAGAAAACAATGAGCAGTTCTTC	CASARVENNEQFF
TRBV12-3/TRBV12-4	TRBD2	few	TRBJ2-2	TGTGCCAGCAGCCCTACTAGCGGGAGCTACACCGGGGAGCTGTTTTTT	CASSPTSGSYTGELFF
TRBV20-1	.	.	TRBJ2-7	TGCAGTGCTGCCCGGGCAGGGTTTTCCTACGAGCAGTACTTC	CSAARAGFSYEQYF
TRBV4-1	.	.	TRBJ2-5	TGCGCCAGCAGCTCGGGACCAGACGTTGAGCAGTACTTC	CASSSGPDVEQYF
TRBV12-3/TRBV12-4	.	few	TRBJ2-1	TGTGCCAGCAGTCTCTGGGCTAGCCACAATGAGCAGTTCTTC	CASSLWASHNEQFF
TRBV6-6	.	few	TRBJ1-6	TGTGCCAGCAGTTACGGTTCTGATTCACCCCTCCACTTT	CASSYGSDSPLHF
TRBV6-6	.	.	TRBJ1-6	TGTGCCAGCAGTTACTCGAGCGCCGTTCAAAATAATTCACCCCTCCACTTT	CASSYSSAVQNNSPLHF
TRBV11-2	.	few	TRBJ2-3	TGTGCCAGCAGCCCCGCCGGGACTTACAGCACAGATACGCAGTATTTT	CASSPAGTYSTDTQYF
TRBV7-3	.	few	TRBJ1-1	TGTGCCAGCAGCTTTGGTAAGAACACTGAAGCTTTCTTT	CASSFGKNTEAFF
TRBV20-1	TRBD1	.	TRBJ2-3	TGCAGTGCACCATCCGGGCCGACAGGGGTAGATACGCAGTATTTT	CSAPSGPTGVDTQYF
TRBV6-6	.	few	TRBJ1-2	TGTGCCAGCAGTCCAGATGTAGGCTACACCTTC	CASSPDVGYTF